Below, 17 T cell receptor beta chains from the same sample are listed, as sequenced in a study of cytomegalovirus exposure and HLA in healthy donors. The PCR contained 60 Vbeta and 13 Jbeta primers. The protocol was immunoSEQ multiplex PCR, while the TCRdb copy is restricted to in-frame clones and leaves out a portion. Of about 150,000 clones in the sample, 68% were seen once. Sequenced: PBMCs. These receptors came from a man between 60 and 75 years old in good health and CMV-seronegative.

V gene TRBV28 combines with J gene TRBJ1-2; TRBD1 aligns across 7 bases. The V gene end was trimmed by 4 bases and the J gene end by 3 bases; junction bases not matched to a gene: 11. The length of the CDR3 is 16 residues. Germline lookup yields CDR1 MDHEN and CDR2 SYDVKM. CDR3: CASSSSPGTDDYGYTF. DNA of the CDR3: TGTGCCAGCAGTTCATCTCCGGGGACAGACGACTATGGCTACACCTTC.

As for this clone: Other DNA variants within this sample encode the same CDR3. CDR3 bases: TGTGCCATCAGTCAGGGGCCGAGCTCCTACGAGCAGTACTTC. Protein: CAISQGPSSYEQYF. This chain links TRBV10-3 with TRBJ2-7; D is perhaps TRBD1 (6 bases). Germline values: CDR1 ENHRY, CDR2 SYGVKD. Trimming shortened V by 5 bases and J by 0 bases, and 11 bases separated the two germline ends. The CDR3 runs to 14 residues.

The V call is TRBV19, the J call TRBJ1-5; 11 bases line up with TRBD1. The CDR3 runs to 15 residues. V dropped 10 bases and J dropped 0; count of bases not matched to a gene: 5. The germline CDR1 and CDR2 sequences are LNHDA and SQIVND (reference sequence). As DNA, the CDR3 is TGTGCCACGGACAGGGGGCTCGGTAGCAATCAGCCCCAGCATTTT. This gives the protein CATDRGLGSNQPQHF.

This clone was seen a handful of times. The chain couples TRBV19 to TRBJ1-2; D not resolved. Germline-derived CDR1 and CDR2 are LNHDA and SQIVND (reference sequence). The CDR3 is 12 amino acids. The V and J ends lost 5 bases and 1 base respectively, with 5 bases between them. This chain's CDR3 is CASSVINYGYTF. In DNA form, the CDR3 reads TGTGCCAGTAGTGTAATTAACTATGGCTACACCTTC.

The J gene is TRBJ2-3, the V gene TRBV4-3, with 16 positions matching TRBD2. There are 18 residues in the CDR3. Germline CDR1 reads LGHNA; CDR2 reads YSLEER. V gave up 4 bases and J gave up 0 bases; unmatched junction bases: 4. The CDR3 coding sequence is TGCGCCAGCAGCCTGGGGACTAGCGGGAGGGCTAGCACAGATACGCAGTATTTT. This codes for CASSLGTSGRASTDTQYF.

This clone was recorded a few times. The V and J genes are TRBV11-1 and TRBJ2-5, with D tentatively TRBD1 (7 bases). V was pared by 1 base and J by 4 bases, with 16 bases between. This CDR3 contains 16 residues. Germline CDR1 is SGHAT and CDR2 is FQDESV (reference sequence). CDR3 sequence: CASSLGGDRAIETQYF. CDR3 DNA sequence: TGTGCCAGCAGCTTAGGCGGGGACAGAGCTATAGAGACCCAGTACTTC.

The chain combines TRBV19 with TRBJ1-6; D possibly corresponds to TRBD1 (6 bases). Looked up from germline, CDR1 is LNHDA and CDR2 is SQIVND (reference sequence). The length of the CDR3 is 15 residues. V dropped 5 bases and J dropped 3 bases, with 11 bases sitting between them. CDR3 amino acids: CASSSGVSYNSPLHF. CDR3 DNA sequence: TGTGCCAGTAGTTCAGGGGTAAGCTATAATTCACCCCTCCACTTT.

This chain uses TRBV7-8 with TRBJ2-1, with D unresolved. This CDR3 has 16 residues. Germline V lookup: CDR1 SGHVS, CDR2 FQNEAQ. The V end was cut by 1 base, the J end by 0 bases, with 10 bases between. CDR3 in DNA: TGTGCCAGCAGCTTAGAAGGCAGGTCCTCCTACAATGAGCAGTTCTTC. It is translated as CASSLEGRSSYNEQFF.

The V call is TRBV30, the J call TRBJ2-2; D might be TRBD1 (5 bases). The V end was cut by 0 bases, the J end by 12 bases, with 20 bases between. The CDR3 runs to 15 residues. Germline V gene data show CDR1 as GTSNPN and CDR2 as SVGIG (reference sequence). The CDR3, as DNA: TGTGCCTGGAGTGTACCCCCCGGACATGGGGATAAGCTGTTTTTT. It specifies CAWSVPPGHGDKLFF.

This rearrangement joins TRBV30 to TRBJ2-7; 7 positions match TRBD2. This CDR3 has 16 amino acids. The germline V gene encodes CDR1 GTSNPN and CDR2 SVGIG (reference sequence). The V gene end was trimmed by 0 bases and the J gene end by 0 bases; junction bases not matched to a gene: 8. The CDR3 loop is CAWSVKGLADSYEQYF. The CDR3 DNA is TGTGCCTGGAGTGTAAAAGGGCTAGCGGACTCCTACGAGCAGTACTTC.

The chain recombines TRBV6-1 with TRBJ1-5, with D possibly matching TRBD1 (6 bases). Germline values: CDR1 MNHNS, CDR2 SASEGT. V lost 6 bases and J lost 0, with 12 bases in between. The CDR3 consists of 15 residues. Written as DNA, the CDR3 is TGTGCCAGCAGCGAACCGACAGGTAGCAATCAGCCCCAGCATTTT. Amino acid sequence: CASSEPTGSNQPQHF.

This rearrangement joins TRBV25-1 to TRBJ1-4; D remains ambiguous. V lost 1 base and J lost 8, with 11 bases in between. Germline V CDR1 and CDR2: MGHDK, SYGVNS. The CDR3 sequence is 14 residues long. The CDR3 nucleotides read TGTGCCAGCAGTGAATGGAGGGTGGGAGAAAAACTGTTTTTT. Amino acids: CASSEWRVGEKLFF.

The CDR3 sequence is CASSLKGTGTNTIYF. In DNA form, the CDR3 reads TGTGCCAGCAGTTTAAAAGGGACAGGGACGAACACCATATATTTT. The chain carries TRBV27 and TRBJ1-3, with TRBD1 matching 9 bases. V lost 2 bases and J lost 7; bases outside the gene matches: 6. CDR3 length: 15 amino acids. Looked up from germline, CDR1 is MNHEY and CDR2 is SMNVEV (reference sequence).

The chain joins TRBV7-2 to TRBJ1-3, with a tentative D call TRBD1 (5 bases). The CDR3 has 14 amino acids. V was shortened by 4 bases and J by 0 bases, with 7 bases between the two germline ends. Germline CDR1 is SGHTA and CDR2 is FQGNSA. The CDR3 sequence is CASSSDTSGNTIYF. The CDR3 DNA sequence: TGTGCCAGCAGCTCGGACACCTCTGGAAACACCATATATTTT.

The CDR3 DNA reads TGCGCCAGCAGCTTGGGGGCAGGGGGTCATCAGCCCCAGCATTTT. Translation: CASSLGAGGHQPQHF. The chain is built from TRBV5-1 and TRBJ1-5; the match to TRBD1 covers 7 bases. The CDR3 loop spans 15 amino acids. CDR1 and CDR2 from the germline V gene are SGHRS and YFSETQ. The V gene end was trimmed by 0 bases and the J gene end by 5 bases; junction bases not matched to a gene: 5. The full variable domain, its missing parts supplied by reference TRBV5-1 and TRBJ1-5, is KAGVTQTPRYLIKTRGQQVTLSCSPISGHRSVSWYQQTPGQGLQFLFEYFSETQRNKGNFPGRFSGRQFSNSRSEMNVSTLELGDSALYLCASSLGAGGHQPQHFGDGTRLSIL.

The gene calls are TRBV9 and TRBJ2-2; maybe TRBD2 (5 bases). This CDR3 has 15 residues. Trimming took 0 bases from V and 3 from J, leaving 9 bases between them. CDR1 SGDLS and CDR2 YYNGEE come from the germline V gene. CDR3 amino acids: CASSVAVGDTGELFF. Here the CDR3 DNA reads TGTGCCAGCAGCGTAGCTGTGGGAGACACCGGGGAGCTGTTTTTT.

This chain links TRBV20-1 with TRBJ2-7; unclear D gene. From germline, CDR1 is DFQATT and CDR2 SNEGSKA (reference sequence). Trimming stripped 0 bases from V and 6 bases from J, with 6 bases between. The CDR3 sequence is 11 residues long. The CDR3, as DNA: TGCAGTGCTAGAGATACGGGCGAGCAGTACTTC. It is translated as CSARDTGEQYF.